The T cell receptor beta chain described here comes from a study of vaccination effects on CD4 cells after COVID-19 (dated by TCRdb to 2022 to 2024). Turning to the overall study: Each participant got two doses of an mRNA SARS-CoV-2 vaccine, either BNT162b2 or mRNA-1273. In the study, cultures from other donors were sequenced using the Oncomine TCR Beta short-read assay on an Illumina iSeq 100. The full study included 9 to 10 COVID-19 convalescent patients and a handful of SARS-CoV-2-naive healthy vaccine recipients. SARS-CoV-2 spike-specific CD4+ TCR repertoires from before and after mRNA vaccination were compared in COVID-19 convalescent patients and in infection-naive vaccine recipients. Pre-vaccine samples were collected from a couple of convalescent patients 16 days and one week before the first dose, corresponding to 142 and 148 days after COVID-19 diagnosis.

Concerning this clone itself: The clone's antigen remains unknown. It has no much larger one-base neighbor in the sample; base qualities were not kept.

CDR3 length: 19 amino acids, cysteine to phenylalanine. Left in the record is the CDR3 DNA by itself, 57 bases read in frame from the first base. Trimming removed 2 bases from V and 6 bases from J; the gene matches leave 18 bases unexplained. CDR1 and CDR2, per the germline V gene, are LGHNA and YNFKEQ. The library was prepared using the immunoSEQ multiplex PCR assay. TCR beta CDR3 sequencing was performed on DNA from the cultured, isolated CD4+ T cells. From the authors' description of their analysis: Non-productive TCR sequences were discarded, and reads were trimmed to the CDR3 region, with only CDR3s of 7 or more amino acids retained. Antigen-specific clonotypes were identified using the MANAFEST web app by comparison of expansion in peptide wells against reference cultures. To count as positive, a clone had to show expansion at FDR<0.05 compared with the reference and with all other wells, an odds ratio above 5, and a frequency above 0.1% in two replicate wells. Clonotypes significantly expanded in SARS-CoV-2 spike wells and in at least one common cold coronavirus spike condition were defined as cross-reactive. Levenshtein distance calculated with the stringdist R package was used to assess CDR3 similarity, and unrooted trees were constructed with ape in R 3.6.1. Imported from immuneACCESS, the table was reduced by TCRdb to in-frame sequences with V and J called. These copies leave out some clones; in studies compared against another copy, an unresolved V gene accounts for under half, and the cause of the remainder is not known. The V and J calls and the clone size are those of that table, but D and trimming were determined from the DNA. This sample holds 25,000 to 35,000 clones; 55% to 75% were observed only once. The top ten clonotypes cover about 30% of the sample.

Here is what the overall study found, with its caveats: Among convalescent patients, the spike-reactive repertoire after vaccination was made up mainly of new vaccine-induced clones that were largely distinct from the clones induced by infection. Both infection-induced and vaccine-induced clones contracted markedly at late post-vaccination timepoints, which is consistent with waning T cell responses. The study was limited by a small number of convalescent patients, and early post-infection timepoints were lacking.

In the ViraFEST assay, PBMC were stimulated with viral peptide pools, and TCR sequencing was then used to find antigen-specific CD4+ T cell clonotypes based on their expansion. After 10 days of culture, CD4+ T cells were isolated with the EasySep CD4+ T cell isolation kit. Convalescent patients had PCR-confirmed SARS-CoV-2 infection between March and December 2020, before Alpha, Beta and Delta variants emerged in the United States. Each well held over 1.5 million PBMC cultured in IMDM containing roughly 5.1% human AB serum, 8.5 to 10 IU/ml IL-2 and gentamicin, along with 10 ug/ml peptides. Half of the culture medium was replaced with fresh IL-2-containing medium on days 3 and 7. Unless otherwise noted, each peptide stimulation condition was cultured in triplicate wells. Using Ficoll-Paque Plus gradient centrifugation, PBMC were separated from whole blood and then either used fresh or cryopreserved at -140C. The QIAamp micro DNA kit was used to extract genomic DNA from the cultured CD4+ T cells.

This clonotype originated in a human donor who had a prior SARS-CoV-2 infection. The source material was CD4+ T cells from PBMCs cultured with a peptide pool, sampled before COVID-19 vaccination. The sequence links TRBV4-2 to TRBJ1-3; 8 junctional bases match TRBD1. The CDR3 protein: CASSQLRPGGAGSENTIYF. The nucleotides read TGTGCCAGCAGCCAATTGAGGCCAGGGGGCGCGGGGTCGGAAAACACCATATATTTT.